The clone carrying this T cell receptor (beta chain) appeared once. Its cognate antigen is unknown. This CDR3 comprises 14 residues. The germline V gene has CDR1 SNHLY and CDR2 FYNNEI. Trimming removed 7 bases from V and 1 base from J, with 10 bases in between. This sample was taken from a study of shared clonotypes between healthy human individuals. At deep level, the assay was performed. Replicate PCRs for sorted subsets used around 200 ng DNA; this equaled 25,000 to 35,000 T cell genomes. The assay was immunoSEQ multiplex PCR, and TCRdb's table has in-frame clones only and misses some. The table has 2 million to 2.5 million clones, 85% to 95% seen once; the top ten hold roughly 0.34%. Study observations and caveats: There were few donors, and this limited the genetic and exposure-history diversity represented.

The sequence was obtained from a young man in good health. Some clones in this sample may be carry-over from other donors' samples. The sequenced material came from naive CD4+ T cells from PBMCs. Subset described: CD45RA+ positively selected. J is TRBJ2-2 and V is TRBV2; D is unclear. CDR3 residues: CASIWQRNTGELFF. CDR3 DNA: TGTGCCAGCATTTGGCAGAGGAACACCGGGGAGCTGTTTTTT.